The following is a T cell receptor (beta chain) sequence with its context. These data belong to a study of T cells after yellow fever vaccination. On the study more broadly: The fractions with low cell numbers were processed using SMART-Seq v4 Ultra Low Input.

One entry per CDR3 protein results from TCRdb running MiXCR on the 5' RACE reads. Of fewer than 650,000 distinct CDR3 sequences listed, 20% to 25% were seen once; the top ten hold about a sixth. Germline CDR1 reads DFQATT; CDR2 reads SNEGSKA (reference sequence). The CDR3 contains 12 residues. V lost 3 bases and J 0 bases, leaving 6 bases between the germline ends. The chain has TRBV20-1 and TRBJ2-7; D uncertain. The origin of this receptor is a man between 18 and 29 years old who received the YFV17D yellow fever vaccine. Sequenced material: PBMCs, taken approximately 22 days after the first yellow fever vaccination. CDR3 sequence: CSARFPSYEQYF. In DNA, the CDR3 is TGCAGTGCTAGGTTTCCCTCCTACGAGCAGTACTTC.